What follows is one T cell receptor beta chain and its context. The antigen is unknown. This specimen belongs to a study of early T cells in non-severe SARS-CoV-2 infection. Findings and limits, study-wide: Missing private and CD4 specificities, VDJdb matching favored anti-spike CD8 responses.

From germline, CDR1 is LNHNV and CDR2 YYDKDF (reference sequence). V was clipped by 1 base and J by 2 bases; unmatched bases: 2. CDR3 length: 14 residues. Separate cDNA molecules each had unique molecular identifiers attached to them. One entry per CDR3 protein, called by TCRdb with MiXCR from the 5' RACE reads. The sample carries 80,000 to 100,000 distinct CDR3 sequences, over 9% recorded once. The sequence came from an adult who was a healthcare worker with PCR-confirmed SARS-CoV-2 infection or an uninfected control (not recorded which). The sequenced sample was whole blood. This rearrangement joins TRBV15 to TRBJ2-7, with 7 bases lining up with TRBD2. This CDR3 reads CATSRGEGTYEQYF. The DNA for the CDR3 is TGTGCCACCAGCAGAGGGGAGGGGACCTACGAGCAGTACTTC.